This T cell receptor beta chain was identified during a study of shared clonotypes between healthy human individuals. Background on the study: The donor pool was made up of a couple of women and three men aged 18 to 49.

The CDR3 extends over 15 amino acids. J was trimmed by 2 bases and V by 4 bases; bases with no gene match: 7. Germline V gives CDR1 SGHTS, CDR2 YDEGEE. Generated by immunoSEQ multiplex PCR, the TCRdb table keeps only in-frame clones and is missing some. The sample holds about 2.5 million clones, 85% to 95% seen once. This TCR came from a man between 18 and 29 years old in good health. Some clones in this sample may be carry-over from other donors' samples. The chain has TRBV5-8 and TRBJ1-2, with 8 bases fitting TRBD1. The sequenced material came from naive CD4+ T cells from PBMCs. The subset: CD45RA+ positively selected. CDR3 amino acids: CASSLNRQGNYGYTF. The CDR3 region has the DNA TGTGCCAGCAGCCTCAACCGACAGGGGAACTATGGCTACACCTTC. Complete variable domain (other parts from reference TRBV5-8 and TRBJ1-2): EAGVTQSPTHLIKTRGQQATLRCSPISGHTSVYWYQQALGLGLQFLLWYDEGEERNRGNFPPRFSGRQFPNYSSELNVNALELEDSALYLCASSLNRQGNYGYTFGSGTRLTVV.